A selection of T cell receptor beta chains follows, all from one sample in a study of cytomegalovirus exposure and HLA in healthy donors. Sequencing used immunoSEQ multiplex PCR; TCRdb keeps in-frame clones, though not all of them. The table has over 95,000 clones, about 83% seen once. Material for sequencing was PBMCs. Receptor source: a female donor in good health and CMV-seronegative. CDR3s include the opening cysteine and the closing phenylalanine or tryptophan. The order of the fields is J gene, V gene, D gene, clone size, CDR3 protein, CDR3 DNA. The D gene is left open where the match is weak. A clone size is listed for some rows: how often the clone was seen (once, few, many), or a class if it is expanded.

J gene: TRBJ1-5
V gene: TRBV2
D gene: TRBD1
clone size: .
CDR3 protein: CASGRDRGAWGNQPQHF
CDR3 DNA: TGTGCCAGCGGACGGGACAGGGGAGCTTGGGGCAATCAGCCCCAGCATTTT

J gene: TRBJ2-3
V gene: TRBV6-1
D gene: TRBD1
clone size: .
CDR3 protein: CASSDRGDTQYF
CDR3 DNA: TGTGCCAGCAGCGACAGGGGAGATACGCAGTATTTT

J gene: TRBJ1-1
V gene: TRBV19
D gene: TRBD1
clone size: few
CDR3 protein: CAVRDRVNTEAFF
CDR3 DNA: TGTGCCGTAAGGGACAGAGTGAACACTGAAGCTTTCTTT

J gene: TRBJ2-3
V gene: TRBV9
D gene: TRBD2
clone size: .
CDR3 protein: CASSRSGGEMGDTQYF
CDR3 DNA: TGTGCCAGCAGCCGCAGCGGGGGGGAGATGGGAGATACGCAGTATTTT

J gene: TRBJ1-2
V gene: TRBV5-4
D gene: .
clone size: .
CDR3 protein: CASSNPGRDGTYGYTF
CDR3 DNA: TGTGCCAGCAGCAACCCAGGACGGGACGGGACATATGGCTACACCTTC

J gene: TRBJ2-1
V gene: TRBV7-2
D gene: TRBD2
clone size: .
CDR3 protein: CASSPRTSLYNEQFF
CDR3 DNA: TGTGCCAGCAGCCCACGGACTAGTCTCTACAATGAGCAGTTCTTC

J gene: TRBJ2-7
V gene: TRBV27
D gene: .
clone size: .
CDR3 protein: CASITTSSIYEQYF
CDR3 DNA: TGTGCCAGCATTACAACTAGCTCGATCTACGAGCAGTACTTC

J gene: TRBJ2-5
V gene: TRBV7-2
D gene: .
clone size: .
CDR3 protein: CASSPPIGGQETQYF
CDR3 DNA: TGTGCCAGCAGCCCCCCCATCGGGGGTCAAGAGACCCAGTACTTC

J gene: TRBJ2-1
V gene: TRBV5-1
D gene: TRBD1
clone size: .
CDR3 protein: CASSIRGNEQFF
CDR3 DNA: TGCGCCAGCAGCATCAGGGGGAATGAGCAGTTCTTC

J gene: TRBJ2-1
V gene: TRBV27
D gene: TRBD1
clone size: .
CDR3 protein: CASSLGDRAEYNEQFF
CDR3 DNA: TGTGCCAGCAGTTTGGGGGACAGGGCAGAATACAATGAGCAGTTCTTC